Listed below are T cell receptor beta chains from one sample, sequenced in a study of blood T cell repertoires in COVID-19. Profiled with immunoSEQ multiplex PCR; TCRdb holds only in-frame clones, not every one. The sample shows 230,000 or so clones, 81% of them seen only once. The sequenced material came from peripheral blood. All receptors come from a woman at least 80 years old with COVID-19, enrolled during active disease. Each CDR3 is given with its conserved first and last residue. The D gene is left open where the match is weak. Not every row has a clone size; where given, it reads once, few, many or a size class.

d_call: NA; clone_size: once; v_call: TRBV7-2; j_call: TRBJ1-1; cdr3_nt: TGTGCCAGCAGCGCCCGGACAGAAATGAACACTGAAGCTTTCTTT; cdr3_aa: CASSARTEMNTEAFF
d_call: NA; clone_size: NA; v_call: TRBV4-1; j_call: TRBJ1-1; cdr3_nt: TGCGCCAGCAGCCAATCGGTTTCCACTGAAGCTTTCTTT; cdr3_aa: CASSQSVSTEAFF
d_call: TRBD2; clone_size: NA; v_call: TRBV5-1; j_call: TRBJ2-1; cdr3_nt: TGCGCCAGCAGCTTGACTAGCGGGGGGAATGAGCAGTTCTTC; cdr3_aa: CASSLTSGGNEQFF
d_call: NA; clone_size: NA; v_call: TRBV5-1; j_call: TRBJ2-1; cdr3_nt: TGCGCCAGCAGTCCCACTCCGAACTCCTACAATGAGCAGTTCTTC; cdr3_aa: CASSPTPNSYNEQFF
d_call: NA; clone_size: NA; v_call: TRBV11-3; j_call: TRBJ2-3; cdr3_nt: TGTGCCAGCAGCCCAGGGGTCCAGACTAGCACAGATACGCAGTATTTT; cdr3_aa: CASSPGVQTSTDTQYF
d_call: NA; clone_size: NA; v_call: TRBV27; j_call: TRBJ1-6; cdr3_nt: TGTGCCAGCAGTCCCCTGGAGGGATACTATAATTCACCCCTCCACTTT; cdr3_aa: CASSPLEGYYNSPLHF
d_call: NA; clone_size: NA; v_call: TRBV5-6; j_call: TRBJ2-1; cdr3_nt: TGTGCCAGCAGCTCGTACAATGAGCAGTTCTTC; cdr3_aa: CASSSYNEQFF
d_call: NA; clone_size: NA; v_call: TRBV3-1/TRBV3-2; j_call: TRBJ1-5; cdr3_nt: TGTGCCAGCAGCCCGGACACCACCCTACGGCCCCAGCATTTT; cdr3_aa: CASSPDTTLRPQHF
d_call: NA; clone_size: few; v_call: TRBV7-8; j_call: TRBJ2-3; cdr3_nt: TGTGCCAGCAGCCAAGAGACTAGCACAGATACGCAGTATTTT; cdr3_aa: CASSQETSTDTQYF
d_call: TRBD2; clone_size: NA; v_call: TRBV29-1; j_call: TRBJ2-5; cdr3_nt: TGCAGCGTCGGGGGGACGCTTCAAGAGACCCAGTACTTC; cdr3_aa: CSVGGTLQETQYF
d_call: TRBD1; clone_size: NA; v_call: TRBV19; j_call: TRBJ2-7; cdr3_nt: TGTGCCAGTAGTAGACAGGGGGCCTCCTACGAGCAGTACTTC; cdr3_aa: CASSRQGASYEQYF
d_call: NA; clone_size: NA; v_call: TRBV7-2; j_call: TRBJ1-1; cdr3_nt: TGTGCCAGCAGCTTTCAGGGAAGGAACACTGAAGCTTTCTTT; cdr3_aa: CASSFQGRNTEAFF
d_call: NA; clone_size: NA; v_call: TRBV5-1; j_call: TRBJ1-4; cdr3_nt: TGCGCCAGCAGCTTGGGTCACCGGAATGAAAAACTGTTTTTT; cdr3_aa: CASSLGHRNEKLFF
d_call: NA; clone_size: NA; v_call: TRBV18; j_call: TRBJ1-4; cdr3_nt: TGTGCCAGCTCACCAATGACAGGTCCAAATGAAAAACTGTTTTTT; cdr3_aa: CASSPMTGPNEKLFF
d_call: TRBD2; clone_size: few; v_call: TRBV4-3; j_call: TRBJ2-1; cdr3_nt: TGCGCCAGCAGCCCCTCTAGCGGTCCCTACAATGAGCAGTTCTTC; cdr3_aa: CASSPSSGPYNEQFF
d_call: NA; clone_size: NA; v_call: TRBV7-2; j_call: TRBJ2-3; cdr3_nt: TGTGCCAGCAGCTTAACCGGAGATACGCAGTATTTT; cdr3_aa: CASSLTGDTQYF
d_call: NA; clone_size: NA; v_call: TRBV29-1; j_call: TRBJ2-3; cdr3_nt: TGCAGCGTTATAGGGAGTACTCTCCCAGATACGCAGTATTTT; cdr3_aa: CSVIGSTLPDTQYF
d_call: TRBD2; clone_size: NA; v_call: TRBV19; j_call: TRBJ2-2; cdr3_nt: TGTGCCAGTTCCCGACTAGCGGGGAGTACCGGGGAGCTGTTTTTT; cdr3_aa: CASSRLAGSTGELFF
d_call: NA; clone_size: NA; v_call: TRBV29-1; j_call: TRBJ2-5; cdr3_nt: TGCAGCGTTGTTTCCGTAGGGAACAGGCCAGGAAAGACCCAGTACTTC; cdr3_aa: CSVVSVGNRPGKTQYF
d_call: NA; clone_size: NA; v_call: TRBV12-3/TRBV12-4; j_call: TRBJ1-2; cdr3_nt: TGTGCCAGCGGTTCCAGATCTAACTATGGCTACACCTTC; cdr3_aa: CASGSRSNYGYTF
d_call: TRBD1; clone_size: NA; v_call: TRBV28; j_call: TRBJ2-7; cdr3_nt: TGTGCCAGCAGTAGGCCGGGACAGGGTCCTACCGAGCAGTACTTC; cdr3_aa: CASSRPGQGPTEQYF
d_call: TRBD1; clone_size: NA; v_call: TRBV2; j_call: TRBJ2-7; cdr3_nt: TGTGCCAGCAACCGGGACAGCTCCTACGAGCAGTACTTC; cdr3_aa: CASNRDSSYEQYF
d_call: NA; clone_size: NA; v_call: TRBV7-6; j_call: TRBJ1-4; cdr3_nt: TGTGCCAGCAGCCCCTGGGGGGGGCGAAGCGAAAAACTGTTTTTT; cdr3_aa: CASSPWGGRSEKLFF
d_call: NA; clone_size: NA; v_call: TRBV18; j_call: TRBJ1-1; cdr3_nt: TGTGCCAGCTCACCTCAGTTAGAAGCTTTCTTT; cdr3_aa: CASSPQLEAFF
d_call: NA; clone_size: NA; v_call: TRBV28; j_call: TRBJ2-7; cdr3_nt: TGTGCCAGCAGTCTCGCAGGCTACGAGCAGTACTTC; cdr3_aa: CASSLAGYEQYF
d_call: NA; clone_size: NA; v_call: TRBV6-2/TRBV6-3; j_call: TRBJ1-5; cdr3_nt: TGTGCCAGCAGTTCCGAGGTTAGCAATCAGCCCCAGCATTTT; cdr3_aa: CASSSEVSNQPQHF
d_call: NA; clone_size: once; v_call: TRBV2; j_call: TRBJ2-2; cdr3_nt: TGTGCCAGCAGGTATCGAGCCGACGGGGAGCTGTTTTTT; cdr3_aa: CASRYRADGELFF
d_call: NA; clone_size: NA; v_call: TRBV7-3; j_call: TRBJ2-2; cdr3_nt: TGTGCCAGCAGCTTAGCGGCGTACACCGGGGAGCTGTTTTTT; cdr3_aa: CASSLAAYTGELFF
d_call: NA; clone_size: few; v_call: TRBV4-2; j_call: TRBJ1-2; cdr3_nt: TGTGCCAGCAGCCAAGGAGGGGGGGCCGGTGGCTACACCTTC; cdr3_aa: CASSQGGGAGGYTF
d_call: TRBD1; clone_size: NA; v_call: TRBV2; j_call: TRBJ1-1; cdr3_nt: TGTGCCAGCAGTCTTACAGGGGGGAACACTGAAGCTTTCTTT; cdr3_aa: CASSLTGGNTEAFF
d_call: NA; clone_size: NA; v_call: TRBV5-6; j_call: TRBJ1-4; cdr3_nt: TGTGCCAGCAGCTTCAGTGCAACTAATGAAAAACTGTTTTTT; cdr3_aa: CASSFSATNEKLFF
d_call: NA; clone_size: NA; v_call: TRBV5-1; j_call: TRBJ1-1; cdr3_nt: TGCGCCAGCAGCCTGTCCGGGGGGAACACTGAAGCTTTCTTT; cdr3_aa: CASSLSGGNTEAFF
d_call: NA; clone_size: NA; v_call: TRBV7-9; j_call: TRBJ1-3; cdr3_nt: TGTGCCAGCAGCCCTCGACAGGAGGTGGGAAACACCATATATTTT; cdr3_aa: CASSPRQEVGNTIYF
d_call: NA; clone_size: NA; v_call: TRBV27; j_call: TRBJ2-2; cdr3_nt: TGTGCCAGCAGTTTCGACACGAACACCGGGGAGCTGTTTTTT; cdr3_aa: CASSFDTNTGELFF
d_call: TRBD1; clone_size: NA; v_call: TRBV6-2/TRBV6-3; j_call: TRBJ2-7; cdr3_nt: TGTGCCAGCAGTTACTTGGACAGGGCCCACGAGCAGTACTTC; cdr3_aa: CASSYLDRAHEQYF
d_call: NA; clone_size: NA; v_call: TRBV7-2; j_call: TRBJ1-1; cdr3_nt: TGTGCCAGCAGCTTACAGGGGTTCACTGAAGCTTTCTTT; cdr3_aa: CASSLQGFTEAFF
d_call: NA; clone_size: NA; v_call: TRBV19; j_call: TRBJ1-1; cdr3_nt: TGTGCCAGTAGTCCCCTTCTCCGTGACAGTTTCAGGAACACTGAAGCTTTCTTT; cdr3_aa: CASSPLLRDSFRNTEAFF
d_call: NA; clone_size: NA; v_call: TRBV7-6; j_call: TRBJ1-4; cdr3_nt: TGTGCCAGCAGCTTAGCAACAGGGAAGTATACTGAAAAACTGTTTTTT; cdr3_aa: CASSLATGKYTEKLFF
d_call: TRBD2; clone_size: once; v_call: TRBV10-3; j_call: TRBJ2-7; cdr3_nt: TGTGCCATCAGTGGAGGCGGGAGCTACGAGCAGTACTTC; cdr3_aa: CAISGGGSYEQYF
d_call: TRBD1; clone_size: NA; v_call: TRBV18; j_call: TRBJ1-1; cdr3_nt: TGTGCCAGCTCACTTGAACCGGGACAGTTCTTCCGGGACACTGAAGCTTTCTTT; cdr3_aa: CASSLEPGQFFRDTEAFF
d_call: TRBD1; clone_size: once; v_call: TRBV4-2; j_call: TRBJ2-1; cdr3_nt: TGTGCCAGCAGCCTCGACAGGGGTTCCTACAATGAGCAGTTCTTC; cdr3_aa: CASSLDRGSYNEQFF
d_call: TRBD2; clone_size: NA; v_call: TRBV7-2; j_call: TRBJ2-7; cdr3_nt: TGTGCCAGCAGCTTAGGGACTAGCGGCTACTACGAGCAGTACTTC; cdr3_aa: CASSLGTSGYYEQYF
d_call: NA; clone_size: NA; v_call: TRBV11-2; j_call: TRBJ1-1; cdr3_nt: TGTGCCAGCAGCTTAGTGGGGGGGACTGAAGCTTTCTTT; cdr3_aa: CASSLVGGTEAFF
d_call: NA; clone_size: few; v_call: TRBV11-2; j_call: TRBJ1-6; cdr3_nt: TGTGCCAGCAGCTTAGTACGGGAGGGTCGTTCCCTCCACTTT; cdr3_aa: CASSLVREGRSLHF
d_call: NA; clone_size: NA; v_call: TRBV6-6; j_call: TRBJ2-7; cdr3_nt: TGTGCCAGCAGTAGGGACTCTTACGAGCAGTACTTC; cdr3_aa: CASSRDSYEQYF
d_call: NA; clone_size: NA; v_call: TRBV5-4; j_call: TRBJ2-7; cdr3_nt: TGTGCCAGCAGCCGCGGGGGGACAGCCTCCTACGAGCAGTACTTC; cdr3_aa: CASSRGGTASYEQYF
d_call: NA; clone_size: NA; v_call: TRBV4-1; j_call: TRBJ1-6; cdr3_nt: TGCGCCAGTAGAAGGGACGGCGGGGGGAATTCACCCCTCCACTTT; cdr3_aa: CASRRDGGGNSPLHF
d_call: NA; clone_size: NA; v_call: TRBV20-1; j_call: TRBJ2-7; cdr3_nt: TGCAGTGCTAACCAGGGCTACGAGCAGTACTTC; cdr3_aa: CSANQGYEQYF
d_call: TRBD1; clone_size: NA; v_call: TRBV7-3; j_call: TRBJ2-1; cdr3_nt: TGTGCCAGCAGCCCCGGTGGACAGGGGAAGGGTGAGCAGTTCTTC; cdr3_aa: CASSPGGQGKGEQFF
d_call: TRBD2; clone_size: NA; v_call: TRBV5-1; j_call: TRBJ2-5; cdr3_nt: TGCGCCAGCAGCTTGCCCTTGGGAGGGGCGGGGGAGACCCAGTACTTC; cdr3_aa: CASSLPLGGAGETQYF
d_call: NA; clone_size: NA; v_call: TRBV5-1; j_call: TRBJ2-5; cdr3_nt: TGCGCCAGCAGCGGGGGGGCGGTTCAAGAGACCCAGTACTTC; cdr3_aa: CASSGGAVQETQYF